This TCR beta chain is from a study of shared clonotypes between healthy human individuals. Whole-study results and caveats: Blood was the only sampled material, and tissue repertoires likely differ. Larger richness was generally estimated for naive than memory subsets.

Replicate PCRs from sorted subsets contained approximately 200 ng DNA, which is 29,000 or so T cell genomes. The repertoire was sequenced with immunoSEQ multiplex PCR; TCRdb's copy has only in-frame clones and lacks some. The data show roughly 2 million clones, about 95% seen once. Positive CCR7 selection of CD45RO-negative cells yielded the naive CD8 cells, and terminally differentiated effector memory CD45RA+ cells were excluded. The V end was cut by 3 bases, the J end by 1 base, with 15 bases between. The CDR3 runs 16 residues. From germline, CDR1 is LNHDA and CDR2 SQIVND (reference sequence). A word on this clone: Antigen unknown.

Sequencing was performed on naive CD8+ T cells sorted from blood. The gene calls are TRBV19 and TRBJ2-5; D is perhaps TRBD1 or TRBD2 (5 bases each). The sequence was collected from a man between 18 and 29 years old in good health. The CDR3, as DNA: TGTGCCAGTAGTATTCACGGGACGCCGAGCCAAGAGACCCAGTACTTC. Translation gives CASSIHGTPSQETQYF.